The rows below give T cell receptor beta chains drawn from one sample of a study of blood T cell repertoires in COVID-19. Sequencing used immunoSEQ multiplex PCR; TCRdb keeps in-frame clones, though not all of them. Of 25,000 to 30,000 clones in the sample, roughly three quarters were seen once. The specimen sequenced was peripheral blood. The receptors were sampled from a man aged 65 to 85 with acute or convalescent COVID-19. Both conserved end residues are part of each CDR3. D genes are given only for firm matches. Some rows have no size entry. The others give once, few or many, or a class for an expanded clone.

J gene | V gene | clone size | D gene | CDR3 protein | CDR3 DNA
TRBJ1-1 | TRBV2 | few | NA | CASRLVESEAFF | TGTGCCAGCAGGCTAGTTGAGTCTGAAGCTTTCTTT
TRBJ1-3 | TRBV7-2 | NA | NA | CASSLGEGIGNTIYF | TGTGCCAGCAGCTTAGGGGAGGGGATCGGAAACACCATATATTTT
TRBJ2-7 | TRBV4-2 | NA | NA | CASSQASNPGLTPYEQYF | TGTGCCAGCAGCCAAGCCTCTAATCCGGGACTTACGCCCTACGAGCAGTACTTC
TRBJ2-5 | TRBV24-1 | NA | TRBD2 | CATSDKRGKQETQYF | TGTGCCACCAGTGACAAGCGGGGTAAACAAGAGACCCAGTACTTC
TRBJ1-3 | TRBV25-1 | NA | NA | CASSLQGSGNTIYF | TGTGCCAGCAGCTTGCAGGGCTCTGGAAACACCATATATTTT
TRBJ2-3 | TRBV10-3 | NA | TRBD2 | CAIRGTSGTDTQYF | TGTGCCATCAGGGGGACTAGCGGGACTGATACGCAGTATTTT
TRBJ2-1 | TRBV7-9 | NA | TRBD2 | CASRRLAGGFSEQFF | TGTGCCAGCAGACGACTAGCGGGGGGGTTTAGTGAGCAGTTCTTC
TRBJ2-4 | TRBV28 | NA | TRBD2 | CASISSSYYGLEAKNIQYF | TGTGCCAGCATTTCTTCTAGTTATTACGGACTAGAGGCCAAAAACATTCAGTACTTC
TRBJ2-7 | TRBV4-1 | NA | NA | CASSRLLGGRYPNEQYF | TGCGCCAGCAGCCGCCTCCTTGGAGGCCGGTATCCTAACGAGCAGTACTTC
TRBJ2-5 | TRBV7-2 | NA | TRBD2 | CASSLNPSGGAGTQYF | TGTGCCAGCAGCTTAAATCCCAGCGGGGGGGCCGGGACCCAGTACTTC
TRBJ1-1 | TRBV19 | once | TRBD1 | CASKEGRGSMNTEAFF | TGTGCCAGTAAAGAGGGCAGGGGGAGTATGAACACTGAAGCTTTCTTT
TRBJ2-1 | TRBV12-3/TRBV12-4 | NA | NA | CASSPAVVQGQFF | TGTGCCAGCAGCCCCGCCGTGGTCCAGGGGCAGTTCTTC
TRBJ2-4 | TRBV7-2 | once | NA | CASSQDTYWAKNIQYF | TGTGCCAGCAGCCAAGATACTTATTGGGCCAAAAACATTCAGTACTTC
TRBJ1-5 | TRBV6-5 | once | NA | CASTGGGNQPQHF | TGTGCCAGCACTGGGGGAGGGAATCAGCCCCAGCATTTT
TRBJ2-7 | TRBV6-5 | NA | NA | CASSERRAEQYF | TGTGCCAGCAGCGAGAGGAGGGCCGAGCAGTACTTC
TRBJ2-5 | TRBV10-3 | once | TRBD2 | CAISESAGEVGETQYF | TGTGCCATCAGTGAGTCTGCGGGAGAGGTCGGAGAGACCCAGTACTTC
TRBJ2-7 | TRBV7-2 | NA | NA | CASSLASSEATYEQYF | TGTGCCAGCAGCTTAGCCTCGTCGGAGGCCACCTACGAGCAGTACTTC
TRBJ2-7 | TRBV6-5 | NA | TRBD1 | CASSYSSQGAWEQYF | TGTGCCAGCAGTTACTCATCACAGGGGGCGTGGGAGCAGTACTTC
TRBJ2-1 | TRBV6-6 | NA | TRBD2 | CASSNSGGANNEQFF | TGTGCCAGCAGCAATAGCGGGGGGGCGAACAATGAGCAGTTCTTC
TRBJ1-2 | TRBV5-1 | few | NA | CASSLGSRVDYGYTF | TGCGCCAGCAGCTTGGGCTCCAGGGTGGACTATGGCTACACCTTC
TRBJ1-3 | TRBV7-2 | NA | NA | CASSRTNQDTIYF | TGTGCCAGCAGCCGGACAAACCAGGACACCATATATTTT
TRBJ1-1 | TRBV5-1 | once | NA | CASSLVDGSHSNTEAFF | TGCGCCAGCAGCTTAGTGGATGGGAGTCATTCCAACACTGAAGCTTTCTTT
TRBJ2-7 | TRBV19 | few | NA | CASSGPGWYEQYF | TGTGCCAGTAGCGGGCCGGGATGGTACGAGCAGTACTTC
TRBJ2-2 | TRBV21-1 | NA | NA | CASSKKGGYGELFF | TGTGCCAGCAGCAAAAAAGGAGGGTACGGGGAGCTGTTTTTT
TRBJ1-6 | TRBV9 | NA | NA | CASSPRPSGSAVTYNSPLHF | TGTGCCAGCAGCCCCAGACCTTCGGGGTCGGCTGTCACTTATAATTCACCCCTCCACTTT
TRBJ2-2 | TRBV10-3 | NA | TRBD1 | CAISPGQGSGELFF | TGTGCCATCAGTCCGGGACAGGGGTCCGGGGAGCTGTTTTTT
TRBJ1-1 | TRBV29-1 | NA | NA | CSVAGTEAFF | TGCAGCGTTGCGGGGACAGAAGCTTTCTTT
TRBJ1-6 | TRBV7-9 | NA | TRBD1 | CASSLTTGGNSPLHF | TGTGCCAGCAGCTTAACTACAGGGGGGAATTCACCCCTCCACTTT
TRBJ2-1 | TRBV19 | NA | TRBD1 | CASSAPGQGGLGQFF | TGTGCCAGTAGTGCGCCGGGACAGGGTGGGCTTGGGCAGTTCTTC
TRBJ2-7 | TRBV18 | NA | TRBD1 | CASSPPGQAPYEQYF | TGTGCCAGCTCACCACCGGGACAGGCACCCTACGAGCAGTACTTC
TRBJ2-7 | TRBV5-4 | NA | NA | CASSLGTGDSSYEQYF | TGTGCCAGCAGCTTGGGTACGGGGGATAGCTCCTACGAGCAGTACTTC
TRBJ2-7 | TRBV7-2 | NA | TRBD2 | CASSFLAGAGNYEQYF | TGTGCCAGCAGCTTTTTAGCGGGAGCGGGAAACTACGAGCAGTACTTC
TRBJ1-5 | TRBV5-6 | few | NA | CASSFRVDQPQHF | TGTGCCAGCAGCTTCAGGGTGGATCAGCCCCAGCATTTT
TRBJ1-2 | TRBV5-5 | once | TRBD1 | CASSLAQGAPDGYTF | TGTGCCAGCAGCTTGGCTCAGGGGGCGCCCGATGGCTACACCTTC
TRBJ2-3 | TRBV6-2/TRBV6-3 | NA | TRBD1 | CASSYSVTTGDIDTQYF | TGTGCCAGCAGTTACTCGGTCACGACAGGGGATATTGATACGCAGTATTTT
TRBJ2-3 | TRBV5-4 | few | NA | CASSGWEGEPIDTQYF | TGTGCCAGCAGCGGATGGGAGGGGGAACCAATAGATACGCAGTATTTT
TRBJ2-1 | TRBV3-1/TRBV3-2 | NA | TRBD2 | CASSRSSGGSSYNEQFF | TGTGCCAGCAGCCGGTCCTCGGGGGGAAGCTCCTACAATGAGCAGTTCTTC
TRBJ2-5 | TRBV19 | NA | NA | CASSTRDRPETQYF | TGTGCCAGTAGTACCCGAGACAGGCCAGAGACCCAGTACTTC
TRBJ1-1 | TRBV6-4 | few | NA | CASSEGAANTEAFF | TGTGCCAGCAGTGAGGGGGCCGCGAACACTGAAGCTTTCTTT
TRBJ2-3 | TRBV5-1 | NA | TRBD2 | CASSLGSSGAGTDTQYF | TGCGCCAGCAGCTTGGGTTCTAGCGGGGCCGGCACAGATACGCAGTATTTT
TRBJ2-1 | TRBV9 | NA | NA | CASSVVEGSYYNEQFF | TGTGCCAGCAGCGTAGTTGAGGGCTCCTACTACAATGAGCAGTTCTTC
TRBJ1-6 | TRBV6-2/TRBV6-3 | NA | NA | CASSQRQPSPLHF | TGTGCCAGCAGTCAGAGACAGCCCTCACCCCTCCACTTT
TRBJ1-4 | TRBV10-3 | NA | TRBD1 | CAISPGQGALPHSEKLFF | TGTGCCATCAGTCCGGGACAGGGGGCCCTCCCGCATTCTGAAAAACTGTTTTTT
TRBJ1-1 | TRBV6-5 | NA | TRBD1 | CASSYYRGNTEAFF | TGTGCCAGCAGTTACTACAGGGGGAACACTGAAGCTTTCTTT
TRBJ1-1 | TRBV24-1 | NA | TRBD1 | CATRNRGALEAFF | TGTGCCACCAGGAACAGGGGCGCACTTGAAGCTTTCTTT
TRBJ2-1 | TRBV5-4 | NA | TRBD1 | CASSGRDRIENEQFF | TGTGCCAGCAGCGGCCGGGACAGGATTGAAAATGAGCAGTTCTTC